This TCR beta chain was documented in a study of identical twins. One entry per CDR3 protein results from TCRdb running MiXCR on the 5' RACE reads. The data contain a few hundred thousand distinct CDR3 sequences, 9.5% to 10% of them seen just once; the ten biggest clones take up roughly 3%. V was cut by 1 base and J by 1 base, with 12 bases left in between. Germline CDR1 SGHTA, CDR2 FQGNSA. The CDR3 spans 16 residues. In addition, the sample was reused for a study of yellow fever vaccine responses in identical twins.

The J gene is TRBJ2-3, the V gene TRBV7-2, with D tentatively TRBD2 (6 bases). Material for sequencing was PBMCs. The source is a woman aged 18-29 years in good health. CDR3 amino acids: CASSLVWSGGTDTQYF. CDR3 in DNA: TGTGCCAGCAGCTTAGTGTGGTCGGGGGGCACAGATACGCAGTATTTT. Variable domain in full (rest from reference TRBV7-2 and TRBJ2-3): GAGVSQSPSNKVTEKGKDVELRCDPISGHTALYWYRQSLGQGLEFLIYFQGNSAPDKSGLPSDRFSAERTGGSVSTLTIQRTQQEDSAVYLCASSLVWSGGTDTQYFGPGTRLTVL.